This T cell receptor (beta chain) was obtained from a study of OX40 agonist ivuxolimab in advanced cancers. The CDR3 runs 10 residues. The V gene lost 5 bases and the J gene lost 4 bases, with 5 bases spanning the gap. Germline assignment: CDR1 DFQATT and CDR2 SNEGSKA (reference sequence). In its sample, this clone ranks as medium-sized. The assay was immunoSEQ multiplex PCR, and TCRdb's table has in-frame clones only and misses some. Of approximately 19,000 clones in the sample, over 60% are singletons; the top ten hold 15% to 20%. The receptor was isolated from an adult with an advanced solid tumor such as melanoma, head and neck, liver or kidney cancer. The sample consisted of CD4+ or CD8+ T cells sorted from blood, taken in a trial of the OX40 agonist ivuxolimab. The rearrangement links TRBV20-1 to TRBJ1-1; unclear D gene. The CDR3 nucleotides read TGCAGTGCTCGACCCACTGAAGCTTTCTTT. It encodes CSARPTEAFF.